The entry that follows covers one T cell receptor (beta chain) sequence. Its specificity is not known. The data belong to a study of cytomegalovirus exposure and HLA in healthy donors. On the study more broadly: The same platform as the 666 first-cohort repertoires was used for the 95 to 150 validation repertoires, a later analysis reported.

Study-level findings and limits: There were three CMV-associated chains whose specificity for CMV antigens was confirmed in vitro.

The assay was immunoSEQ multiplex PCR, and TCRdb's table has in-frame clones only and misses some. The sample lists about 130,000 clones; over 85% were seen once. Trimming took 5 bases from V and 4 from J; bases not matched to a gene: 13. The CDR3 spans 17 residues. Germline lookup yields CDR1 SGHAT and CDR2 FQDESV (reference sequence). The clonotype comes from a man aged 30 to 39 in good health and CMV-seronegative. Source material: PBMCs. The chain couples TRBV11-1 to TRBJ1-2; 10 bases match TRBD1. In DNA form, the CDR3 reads TGTGCCAGCAGCGACAGGGGGCGAGATCGAGGAGGCTATGGCTACACCTTC. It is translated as CASSDRGRDRGGYGYTF.